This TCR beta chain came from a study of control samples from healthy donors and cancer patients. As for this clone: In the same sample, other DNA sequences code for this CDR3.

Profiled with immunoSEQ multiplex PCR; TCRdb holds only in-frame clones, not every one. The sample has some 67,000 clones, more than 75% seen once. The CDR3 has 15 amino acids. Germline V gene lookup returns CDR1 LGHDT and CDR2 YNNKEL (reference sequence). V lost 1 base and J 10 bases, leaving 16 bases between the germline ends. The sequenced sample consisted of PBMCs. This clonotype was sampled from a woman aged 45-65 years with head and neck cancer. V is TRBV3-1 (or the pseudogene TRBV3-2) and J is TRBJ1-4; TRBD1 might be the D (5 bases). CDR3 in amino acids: CASSQGGVGDGKLFF. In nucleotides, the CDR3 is TGTGCCAGCAGCCAAGGAGGGGTGGGGGACGGAAAACTGTTTTTT.